The 5 T cell receptor beta chains presented below share a single source sample, sequenced in a study of CD8 T cells in Susac syndrome. Random hexamers were used to reverse transcribe an amount of about 0.45 to 1 ug RNA. A single record per CDR3 protein comes from TCRdb applying MiXCR to the immunoSEQ multiplex PCR reads. This sample yields some 240,000 distinct CDR3 sequences, of which 96% are seen a single time; 0.1% belongs to the top ten. Sequencing was carried out using CD4+ T cells from PBMCs. These TCRs come from a human donor with Susac syndrome.

The chain joins TRBV4-1 to TRBJ2-3, with D perhaps matching TRBD1 or TRBD2 (5 bases each). Trimming removed 1 base from V and 1 base from J, with 6 bases in between. Germline loops: CDR1 MGHRA, CDR2 YSYEKL. CDR3 length equals 14 residues. The CDR3 coding sequence is TGCGCCAGCAGCCAAGCGGGGCGCACAGATACGCAGTATTTT. It translates to CASSQAGRTDTQYF.

This chain connects TRBV9 to TRBJ1-4; D remains unclear. Per germline, CDR1 SGDLS and CDR2 YYNGEE. This CDR3 contains 15 residues. The V and J ends lost 3 bases and 0 bases respectively, with 9 bases between them. The CDR3 loop is CASSEDGSTNEKLFF. In nucleotides, the CDR3 is TGTGCCAGCAGCGAGGACGGCTCAACTAATGAAAAACTGTTTTTT. The variable domain in full, completed from reference TRBV9 and TRBJ1-4, reads DSGVTQTPKHLITATGQRVTLRCSPRSGDLSVYWYQQSLDQGLQFLIQYYNGEERAKGNILERFSAQQFPDLHSELNLSSLELGDSALYFCASSEDGSTNEKLFFGSGTQLSVL.

This chain uses TRBV30 with TRBJ1-5; D ambiguous. The CDR3 spans 13 residues. CDR1 and CDR2 from the germline V gene are GTSNPN and SVGIG (reference sequence). The CDR3: CARSSGGGQPQHF. CDR3 nucleotide sequence: TGTGCGAGGAGTTCCGGCGGTGGTCAGCCCCAGCATTTT.

This clonotype was counted between two and nine times. V gene TRBV30 combines with J gene TRBJ1-5, with D perhaps matching TRBD1 (5 bases). This CDR3 has 13 amino acids. Trimming took 0 bases from V and 2 from J, leaving 5 bases between them. CDR1 and CDR2 from the germline V gene are GTSNPN and SVGIG (reference sequence). This CDR3 reads CAWSVRGNQPQHF. The CDR3 bases are TGTGCCTGGAGTGTCAGGGGCAATCAGCCCCAGCATTTT.

This sequence joins TRBV28 and TRBJ1-5; the D is unclear. Per germline, CDR1 MDHEN and CDR2 SYDVKM. The length of the CDR3 is 15 residues. V was trimmed by 6 bases and J by 0 bases, leaving 12 bases between them. CDR3 coding DNA: TGTGCCAGCAGGCTCCCGGGCCATAGCAATCAGCCCCAGCATTTT. Translating gives CASRLPGHSNQPQHF.